These 9 T cell receptor beta chains were all obtained from the same sample, sequenced in a study of regulatory T cells in long-lasting Graves disease. Stated time point: persistent/refractory GD, antithyroid drugs over 5 years with positive TRAb. TCR sequences were obtained from RNA taken from PBMCs. Arm-PCR of CDR3 regions and iRepertoire HTBI primers were the basis on which TCR beta libraries were built. TCRdb itself ran the multiplex PCR reads through MiXCR, one entry per CDR3 protein. The data hold about 430,000 distinct CDR3 sequences, with around 23% observed a single time. The sequences come from peripheral blood mononuclear cells (PBMCs), collected when the disease was refractory, from a patient treated with antithyroid drugs. The receptor source for this set is a female donor with Graves disease.

This clonotype occurred many times. The chain joins TRBV12-3 or TRBV12-4 to TRBJ2-5; 7 nucleotides align to TRBD1. The length of the CDR3 is 12 residues. V lost 6 bases, J lost 5 bases, and 3 bases stayed unmatched. This CDR3 is CASRQGWETQYF. The CDR3 nucleotides read TGTGCCAGCAGACAGGGGTGGGAGACCCAGTACTTC.

This clonotype appeared many times. The chain links TRBV28 to TRBJ2-3, with D unresolved. The CDR3 contains 11 residues. In germline, CDR1 is MDHEN, CDR2 SYDVKM. The V gene lost 3 bases and the J gene lost 6 bases, with 4 bases spanning the gap. CDR3 nucleotides: TGTGCCAGCAGTTTCCTTGATACGCAGTATTTT. Its translation: CASSFLDTQYF.

Ten or more counts support this clonotype. The chain has TRBV3-1 and TRBJ2-7; no firm D call. Germline CDR1 and CDR2: LGHDT and YNNKEL (reference sequence). The CDR3 consists of 15 residues. V was trimmed by 4 bases and J by 0 bases, leaving 13 bases between them. The DNA for the CDR3 is TGTGCCAGCAGCCGAATTGACGGCCGCTCCTACGAGCAGTACTTC. Translated: CASSRIDGRSYEQYF.

This clonotype was counted ten times or more. The chain recombines TRBV6-2 or TRBV6-3 with TRBJ2-7; D is possibly TRBD2 (5 bases). Between the trimmed V and J ends, which lost 2 bases and 1 base, there was a span of 15 bases. Germline V CDR1 and CDR2: MNHEY, SVGEGT. The CDR3 is 16 residues long. The CDR3 DNA follows: TGTGCCAGCAGTTACCCTGACGCGGGTGAATCCTACGAGCAGTACTTC. Encoded protein: CASSYPDAGESYEQYF.

This chain links TRBV28 with TRBJ2-1, with a weak D call TRBD2 (7 bases). Germline V lookup: CDR1 MDHEN, CDR2 SYDVKM. The CDR3 contains 18 residues. Trimming left V 6 bases short and J 2 bases short, with 23 bases between. CDR3 DNA: TGTGCCAGCAGCCAGGGGTATTTCGGGAGGTTGGCCTACAATGAGCAGTTCTTC. It yields the protein CASSQGYFGRLAYNEQFF. The complete variable domain, with remaining parts taken from reference TRBV28 and TRBJ2-1, reads DVKVTQSSRYLVKRTGEKVFLECVQDMDHENMFWYRQDPGLGLRLIYFSYDVKMKEKGDIPEGYSVSREKKERFSLILESASTNQTSMYLCASSQGYFGRLAYNEQFFGPGTRLTVL.

This sequence joins TRBV28 and TRBJ2-1; 12 bases fit TRBD2. The CDR3 length is 19 residues. Germline V gene data show CDR1 as MDHEN and CDR2 as SYDVKM. V was pared by 6 bases and J by 4 bases, with 16 bases of the junction left unmatched. In DNA form, the CDR3 reads TGTGCCAGCAGGTCGGCTGGGTTGGGGACTAGCGGGCGTTACAATGAGCAGTTCTTC. Protein sequence: CASRSAGLGTSGRYNEQFF.

The chain recombines TRBV5-1 with TRBJ2-3; no definite D call. V was trimmed by 0 bases and J by 1 base, leaving 6 bases between them. Germline assignment: CDR1 SGHRS and CDR2 YFSETQ. The CDR3 covers 14 residues. This CDR3 reads CASSLEVRTDTQYF. CDR3 DNA sequence: TGCGCCAGCAGCTTGGAGGTTCGCACAGATACGCAGTATTTT.

The chain joins TRBV30 to TRBJ2-7, with D perhaps given as TRBD1 or TRBD2 (5 bases each). This CDR3 is 13 amino acids long. V was trimmed by 1 base and J by 7 bases, leaving 14 bases between them. Germline CDR1 reads GTSNPN; CDR2 reads SVGIG (reference sequence). The CDR3 nucleotides are TGTGCCTGGAGTGGCCGGGGTCCAGGGGAGCAGTACTTC. The encoded protein is CAWSGRGPGEQYF.

This clonotype has only a few counts. The chain joins TRBV29-1 to TRBJ2-5; weak D call: TRBD2 (5 bases). V was trimmed by 2 bases and J by 0 bases, leaving 10 bases between them. The germline V gene has CDR1 SQVTM and CDR2 ANQGSEA. This CDR3 contains 14 residues. Here the CDR3 reads CSVEIDGNQETQYF. The DNA for the CDR3 is TGCAGCGTTGAAATCGACGGGAACCAAGAGACCCAGTACTTC.